Below, 5 T cell receptor beta chains from the same sample are listed, as sequenced in a study of early T cells in non-severe SARS-CoV-2 infection. TCRdb re-derived calls from the 5' RACE reads in MiXCR, one entry per CDR3 protein. The table shows roughly 66,000 distinct CDR3 sequences, with around 8.7% occurring only once. Sequencing used whole blood. The receptors were sampled from an adult who was a healthcare worker with PCR-confirmed SARS-CoV-2 infection or an uninfected control (not recorded which).

J is TRBJ1-2 and V is TRBV29-1, with D maybe TRBD1 (6 bases). This CDR3 spans 12 amino acids. The germline CDR1 and CDR2 sequences are SQVTM and ANQGSEA. V lost 4 bases, J lost 6 bases, and 12 bases lay in between. CDR3 amino acids: CSVAGGNHGYTF. CDR3 bases: TGCAGCGTTGCCGGGGGCAACCATGGCTACACCTTC. The full variable domain, completed using reference TRBV29-1 and TRBJ1-2, is SAVISQKPSRDICQRGTSLTIQCQVDSQVTMMFWYRQQPGQSLTLIATANQGSEATYESGFVIDKFPISRPNLTFSTLTVSNMSPEDSSIYLCSVAGGNHGYTFGSGTRLTVV.

The chain couples TRBV5-5 to TRBJ2-1, with TRBD2 matching over 8 bases. The germline V gene encodes CDR1 SGHKS and CDR2 YYEKEE (reference sequence). The CDR3 is 15 residues long. Losses at the gene ends were 2 bases for V and 5 bases for J; bases not matched to a gene: 6. CDR3 DNA sequence: TGTGCCAGCAGCTTTGGAGCGGGGGACAACAATGAGCAGTTCTTC. This encodes CASSFGAGDNNEQFF.

The chain couples TRBV5-1 to TRBJ2-2; possibly TRBD2 for D (5 bases). Trimming took off 1 base at V and 2 bases at J, with 12 bases between the two ends. This CDR3 has 16 amino acids. The V gene's germline CDR1 is SGHRS and CDR2 YFSETQ. The chain's CDR3 is CASSLRGMDNTGELFF. CDR3 nucleotide sequence: TGCGCCAGCAGCTTGAGAGGGATGGATAACACCGGGGAGCTGTTTTTT.

This clonotype has a count of ten or more. In DNA, the CDR3 is TGCAGTGCTGCTACTAGCGGGAGCCCAGATACGCAGTATTTT. Translation: CSAATSGSPDTQYF. This rearrangement joins TRBV20-1 to TRBJ2-3, with 11 bases lining up with TRBD2. This CDR3 contains 14 residues. Per the germline V gene, CDR1 is DFQATT and CDR2 is SNEGSKA (reference sequence). Trimming took 5 bases from V and 4 from J; bases not matched to a gene: 5.

This clonotype was found many times. The gene calls are TRBV25-1 and TRBJ2-2; D is unresolved. V was cut by 1 base and J by 2 bases, with 8 bases left in between. This CDR3 has 15 residues. Per germline, CDR1 MGHDK and CDR2 SYGVNS. CDR3 DNA sequence: TGTGCCAGCAGTGAATGGAGCTACAACACCGGGGAGCTGTTTTTT. Amino acid sequence: CASSEWSYNTGELFF.